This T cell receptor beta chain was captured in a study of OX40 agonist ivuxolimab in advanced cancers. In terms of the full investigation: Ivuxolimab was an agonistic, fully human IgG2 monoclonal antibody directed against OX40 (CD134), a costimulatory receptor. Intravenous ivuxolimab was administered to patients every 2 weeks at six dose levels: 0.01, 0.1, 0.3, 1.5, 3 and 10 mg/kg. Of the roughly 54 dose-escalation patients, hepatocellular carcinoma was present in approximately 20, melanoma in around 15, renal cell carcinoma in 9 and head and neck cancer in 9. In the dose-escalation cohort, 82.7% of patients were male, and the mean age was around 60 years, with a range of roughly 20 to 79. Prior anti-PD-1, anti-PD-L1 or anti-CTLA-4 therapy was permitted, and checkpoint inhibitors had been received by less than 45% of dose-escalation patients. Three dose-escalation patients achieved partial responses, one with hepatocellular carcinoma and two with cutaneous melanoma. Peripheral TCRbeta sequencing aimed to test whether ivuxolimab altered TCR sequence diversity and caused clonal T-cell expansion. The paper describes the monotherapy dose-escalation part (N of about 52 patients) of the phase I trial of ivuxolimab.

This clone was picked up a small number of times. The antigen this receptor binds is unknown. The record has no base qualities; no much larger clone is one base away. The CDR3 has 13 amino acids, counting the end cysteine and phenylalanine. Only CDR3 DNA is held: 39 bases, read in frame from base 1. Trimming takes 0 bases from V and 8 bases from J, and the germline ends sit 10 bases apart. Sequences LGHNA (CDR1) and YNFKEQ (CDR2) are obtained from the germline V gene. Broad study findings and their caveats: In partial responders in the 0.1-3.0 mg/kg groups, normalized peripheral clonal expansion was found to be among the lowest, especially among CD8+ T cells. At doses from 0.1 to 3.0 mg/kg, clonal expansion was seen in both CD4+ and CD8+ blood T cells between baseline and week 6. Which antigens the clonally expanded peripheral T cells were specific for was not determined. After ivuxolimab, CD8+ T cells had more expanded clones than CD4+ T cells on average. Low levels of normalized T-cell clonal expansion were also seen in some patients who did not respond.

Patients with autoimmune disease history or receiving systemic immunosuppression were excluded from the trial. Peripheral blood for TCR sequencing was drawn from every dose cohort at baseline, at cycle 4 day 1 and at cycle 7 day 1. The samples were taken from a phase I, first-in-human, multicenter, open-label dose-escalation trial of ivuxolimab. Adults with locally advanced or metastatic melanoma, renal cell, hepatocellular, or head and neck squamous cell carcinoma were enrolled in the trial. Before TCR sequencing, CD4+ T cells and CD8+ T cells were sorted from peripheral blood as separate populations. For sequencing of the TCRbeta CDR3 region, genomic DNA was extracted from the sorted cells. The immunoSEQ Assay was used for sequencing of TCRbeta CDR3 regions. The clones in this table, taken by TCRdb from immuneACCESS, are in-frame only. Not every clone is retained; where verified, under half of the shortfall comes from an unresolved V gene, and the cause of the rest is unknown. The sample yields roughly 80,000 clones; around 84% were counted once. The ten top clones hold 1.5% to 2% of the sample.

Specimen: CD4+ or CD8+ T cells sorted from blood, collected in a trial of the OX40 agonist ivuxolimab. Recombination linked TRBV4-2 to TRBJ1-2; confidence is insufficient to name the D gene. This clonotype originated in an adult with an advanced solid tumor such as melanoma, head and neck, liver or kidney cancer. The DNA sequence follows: TGTGCCAGCAGCCAAGATCGAGTAGGGGGCTACACCTTC. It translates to CASSQDRVGGYTF.